This T cell receptor beta chain appears in the sequencing data of a study of shared clonotypes between healthy human individuals. General study results and limits: Rarefaction showed that sequencing of sorted subsets was incomplete (despite large depth).

With regard to this clone: Its antigen remains unknown.

Germline V CDR1 and CDR2: SEHNR, FQNEAQ (reference sequence). This CDR3 is 15 amino acids long. The ends were cut back, 5 bases at V and 1 base at J, with 14 bases in the middle. For every subset, genomic DNA was evenly distributed across several immunoSEQ plates. Profiling relied on immunoSEQ multiplex PCR, and the TCRdb table lists in-frame clones only, not all of them. The sample has 2 million to 3 million clones, more than 80% seen once; the top ten hold 0.14%. Sample: naive CD4+ T cells sorted from blood. As to subset: CD45RA+ positively selected. The origin of this receptor is a man between 18 and 29 years old in good health. The V call is TRBV7-9, the J call TRBJ1-2; D unresolved. CDR3 sequence (DNA): TGTGCCAGCAGCCCTGGGGTCGGAATTAACTATGGCTACACCTTC. Residues: CASSPGVGINYGYTF. Using reference TRBV7-9 and TRBJ1-2 for the parts outside the CDR3, the full variable domain is DTGVSQNPRHKITKRGQNVTFRCDPISEHNRLYWYRQTLGQGPEFLTYFQNEAQLEKSRLLSDRFSAERPKGSFSTLEIQRTEQGDSAMYLCASSPGVGINYGYTFGSGTRLTVV.